This is a list of T cell receptor beta chains from one sample in a study of blood T cell repertoires in COVID-19. Assay used: immunoSEQ multiplex PCR; TCRdb lists only in-frame clones, some missing. This table holds fewer than 400,000 clones, 90% found once. Sequencing used PBMCs or T cells enriched from blood (not recorded which). The receptor source for this set is a woman in her 30s who had been exposed to COVID-19. CDR3s include the opening cysteine and the closing phenylalanine or tryptophan. The D gene is left open where the match is weak. Size is omitted from some rows. Given values are once, few, many or a class for expanded clones.

D,J,size,V,CDR3,DNA
TRBD2,TRBJ2-3,once,TRBV27,CASSWRGNTDTQYF,TGTGCCAGCAGTTGGCGGGGGAACACAGATACGCAGTATTTT
NA,TRBJ1-1,NA,TRBV10-3,CAISPGGWNTEAFF,TGTGCCATCAGCCCGGGGGGGTGGAACACTGAAGCTTTCTTT
TRBD1,TRBJ1-5,NA,TRBV27,CASSFYGGTGGNQPQHF,TGTGCCAGCAGTTTCTATGGCGGGACAGGGGGCAATCAGCCCCAGCATTTT
NA,TRBJ2-1,NA,TRBV7-6,CASSLGRGKGWEQFF,TGTGCCAGCAGCTTAGGTAGGGGAAAGGGGTGGGAGCAGTTCTTC
NA,TRBJ1-4,NA,TRBV15,CATSRRTADNEKLFF,TGTGCCACCAGCAGGCGAACGGCGGATAATGAAAAACTGTTTTTT
NA,TRBJ1-6,NA,TRBV20-1,CSAPRGGLHF,TGCAGTGCTCCAAGGGGGGGTCTCCACTTT
TRBD2,TRBJ2-3,NA,TRBV27,CASSFLAGGIPTDTQYF,TGTGCCAGCAGTTTCCTAGCGGGGGGGATTCCCACAGATACGCAGTATTTT
NA,TRBJ1-1,once,TRBV9,CASSPPIRAEAFF,TGTGCCAGCAGCCCTCCGATTCGCGCTGAAGCTTTCTTT
TRBD2,TRBJ2-4,NA,TRBV3-1/TRBV3-2,CASSVLAGGRSKNIQYF,TGTGCCAGCAGCGTCCTAGCGGGGGGGCGAAGCAAAAACATTCAGTACTTC
TRBD1,TRBJ1-3,NA,TRBV7-9,CASSPYRGAGNTIYF,TGTGCCAGCAGCCCTTACAGGGGGGCTGGAAACACCATATATTTT
TRBD1,TRBJ1-2,NA,TRBV15,CATSRGDRGVGYTF,TGTGCCACCAGCAGAGGGGACAGGGGAGTTGGCTACACCTTC
TRBD2,TRBJ2-3,NA,TRBV7-9,CASTRLAGGLDTQYF,TGTGCCAGCACGCGACTAGCGGGGGGTCTAGATACGCAGTATTTT
NA,TRBJ2-1,NA,TRBV3-1/TRBV3-2,CASSQVALLGGVRQFF,TGTGCCAGCAGCCAAGTTGCCCTTCTAGGAGGTGTACGGCAGTTCTTC
TRBD1,TRBJ1-4,NA,TRBV5-6,CASSSRGEGAEKLFF,TGTGCCAGCAGCTCGAGGGGTGAGGGGGCGGAAAAACTGTTTTTT
TRBD1,TRBJ2-5,once,TRBV7-2,CASSAMTGGGKTQYF,TGTGCCAGCAGCGCAATGACAGGGGGCGGAAAGACCCAGTACTTC
NA,TRBJ1-2,NA,TRBV27,CASRPVDRPRYGYTF,TGTGCCAGCAGACCCGTAGACAGGCCCCGCTATGGCTACACCTTC
NA,TRBJ1-3,NA,TRBV27,CASSPTGSGNTIYF,TGTGCCAGCAGTCCGACGGGGTCTGGAAACACCATATATTTT
TRBD1,TRBJ1-1,NA,TRBV27,CASSPDRGGKSTEAFF,TGTGCCAGCAGTCCTGACAGGGGAGGAAAGAGCACTGAAGCTTTCTTT
TRBD1,TRBJ1-1,NA,TRBV7-9,CASSSNRGRSTEAFF,TGTGCCAGCAGCTCCAACAGGGGGCGCAGCACTGAAGCTTTCTTT
NA,TRBJ1-5,NA,TRBV5-6,CASSLWTLEQPQHF,TGTGCCAGCAGCTTGTGGACTTTGGAGCAGCCCCAGCATTTT
NA,TRBJ2-5,NA,TRBV5-4,CASSSDPGMETQYF,TGTGCCAGCAGCTCCGACCCAGGGATGGAGACCCAGTACTTC
NA,TRBJ2-3,NA,TRBV7-2,CASSLAGGSTDTQYF,TGTGCCAGCAGCTTAGCGGGGGGAAGCACAGATACGCAGTATTTT
NA,TRBJ2-7,NA,TRBV6-2/TRBV6-3,CASSFQAPEGAYEQYF,TGTGCCAGCAGTTTCCAGGCCCCGGAAGGGGCCTACGAGCAGTACTTC
NA,TRBJ1-1,NA,TRBV6-6,CASSYSMSGQNGAFF,TGTGCCAGCAGTTACTCGATGAGCGGCCAGAACGGAGCTTTCTTT
TRBD2,TRBJ2-5,few,TRBV11-2,CASSFSSGGYQETQYF,TGTGCCAGCAGCTTCAGTAGCGGGGGATACCAAGAGACCCAGTACTTC
NA,TRBJ1-3,NA,TRBV27,CASSLSAEGEVNTIYF,TGTGCCAGCAGTTTATCGGCGGAGGGTGAAGTAAACACCATATATTTT
TRBD1,TRBJ1-5,NA,TRBV6-1,CASSEARGRGQPQHF,TGTGCCAGCAGTGAAGCCAGGGGGCGCGGGCAGCCCCAGCATTTT
TRBD1,TRBJ1-5,NA,TRBV4-3,CASSQDWRTGGLQPQHF,TGCGCCAGCAGCCAAGATTGGAGGACAGGGGGCCTTCAGCCCCAGCATTTT
NA,TRBJ2-1,NA,TRBV28,CASRRTTDNEQFF,TGTGCCAGCAGGCGTACTACCGACAATGAGCAGTTCTTC
NA,TRBJ1-4,NA,TRBV5-1,CASNGGLSEKLFF,TGCGCCAGCAACGGGGGTTTGAGTGAAAAACTGTTTTTT
NA,TRBJ1-3,once,TRBV9,CASSSLHSSGNTIYF,TGTGCCAGCAGCTCCCTCCACAGCTCTGGAAACACCATATATTTT
TRBD1,TRBJ1-2,once,TRBV2,CASIPRQGDYGYTF,TGTGCCAGCATACCCCGACAGGGGGACTATGGCTACACCTTC
NA,TRBJ1-1,once,TRBV5-1,CASSLLPGGDTEAFF,TGCGCCAGCAGCCTGCTTCCGGGGGGCGACACTGAAGCTTTCTTT
NA,TRBJ2-1,NA,TRBV21-1,CADNLSSYNEQFF,TGTGCCGATAATTTGAGCTCCTACAATGAGCAGTTCTTC
TRBD2,TRBJ2-3,NA,TRBV27,CASSLEGRVPDTQYF,TGTGCCAGCAGTTTGGAGGGGAGGGTACCAGATACGCAGTATTTT
TRBD1,TRBJ2-2,NA,TRBV24-1,CATSDTTTGEVGELFF,TGTGCCACCAGTGATACTACGACAGGGGAGGTCGGGGAGCTGTTTTTT
TRBD1,TRBJ2-2,NA,TRBV9,CASSVGTGGQGTGELFF,TGTGCCAGCAGCGTAGGTACAGGGGGCCAGGGCACCGGGGAGCTGTTTTTT
NA,TRBJ1-6,NA,TRBV5-5,CASSRGEAGSPLHF,TGTGCCAGCAGCCGAGGGGAAGCGGGCTCACCCCTCCACTTT
NA,TRBJ2-7,NA,TRBV4-3,CASSPTGLSSYEQYF,TGCGCCAGCAGCCCCACAGGCCTTAGCTCCTACGAGCAGTACTTC
TRBD2,TRBJ2-3,NA,TRBV27,CASRVSGGTWRGQYF,TGTGCCAGCAGGGTCAGCGGGGGGACCTGGAGGGGGCAGTATTTT
TRBD1,TRBJ1-2,NA,TRBV19,CASSPPGQGYGYTF,TGTGCCAGTAGCCCACCCGGACAGGGCTATGGCTACACCTTC
TRBD1,TRBJ2-7,NA,TRBV6-5,CASSPLGQGVHEQYF,TGTGCCAGCAGTCCCTTGGGTCAGGGGGTCCACGAGCAGTACTTC
NA,TRBJ1-2,many,TRBV27,CASSPVRGGGYTF,TGTGCCAGCAGTCCCGTCCGGGGGGGAGGCTACACCTTC
TRBD1,TRBJ1-4,NA,TRBV4-1,CASSQVGTGVYNEKLFF,TGCGCCAGCAGCCAAGTTGGGACAGGGGTCTATAATGAAAAACTGTTTTTT
TRBD1,TRBJ2-5,NA,TRBV24-1,CATQGAETQYF,TGTGCCACTCAGGGGGCGGAGACCCAGTACTTC
NA,TRBJ2-3,NA,TRBV4-1,CASSQGAQFTTDTQYF,TGCGCCAGCAGCCAAGGGGCGCAGTTCACCACAGATACGCAGTATTTT
NA,TRBJ1-2,NA,TRBV4-2,CASSQVSSTARYGYTF,TGTGCCAGCAGCCAAGTTAGTTCGACAGCTAGATATGGCTACACCTTC
NA,TRBJ2-3,NA,TRBV19,CASSIGGAVDTQYF,TGTGCCAGTAGTATTGGGGGGGCGGTAGATACGCAGTATTTT
NA,TRBJ1-5,NA,TRBV27,CASSLAGGQPQHF,TGTGCCAGCAGTTTAGCGGGGGGTCAGCCCCAGCATTTT
NA,TRBJ1-2,NA,TRBV9,CASSVGQAHYGYTF,TGTGCCAGCAGCGTAGGACAGGCCCACTATGGCTACACCTTC
NA,TRBJ2-1,NA,TRBV7-9,CASSFRTGYEQFF,TGTGCCAGCAGCTTCAGGACGGGGTATGAGCAGTTCTTC
NA,TRBJ2-6,NA,TRBV3-1/TRBV3-2,CASSQSPVSGANVLTF,TGTGCCAGCAGCCAGAGCCCGGTCTCTGGGGCCAACGTCCTGACTTTC
NA,TRBJ1-1,NA,TRBV19,CASSEFRDTEAFF,TGTGCCAGTAGCGAGTTCAGGGACACTGAAGCTTTCTTT
NA,TRBJ2-6,NA,TRBV2,CASGLASGANVLTF,TGTGCCAGCGGGCTGGCCTCTGGGGCCAACGTCCTGACTTTC
NA,TRBJ1-3,NA,TRBV6-5,CASRADILGNTIYF,TGTGCCAGCAGGGCAGACATTCTTGGAAACACCATATATTTT
NA,TRBJ1-2,once,TRBV5-1,CASSGDSLKGLYGYTF,TGCGCCAGCAGCGGCGACAGTTTGAAGGGGCTCTATGGCTACACCTTC
NA,TRBJ2-2,NA,TRBV15,CATSSKTQGFGELFF,TGTGCCACCAGCAGCAAGACCCAGGGATTCGGGGAGCTGTTTTTT